This TCR beta chain was captured in a study of T cell responses to AZD1222 COVID-19 vaccine. TCRdb keeps only in-frame clones here, not all; method: immunoSEQ multiplex PCR. Counted here are 120,000 to 150,000 clones, approximately 89% occurring once; the ten biggest clones make up about 15%. A remark on this clone: Antigen: not known.

Germline values: CDR1 SNHLY, CDR2 FYNNEI. The CDR3 runs 13 residues. Trimming cost V 5 bases and J 4 bases, with 9 bases left between them. General study results and limits: Donors skewed white British and female; clonal diversity was possibly underestimated. Only a handful of AZD1222 recipients, roughly six in all, had baseline seropositivity. Repertoires were sampled only after the peak T cell response.

The sample was peripheral blood, taken on day 0 of AZD1222 vaccination. This sequence joins TRBV2 and TRBJ1-5; D possibly corresponds to TRBD1 (5 bases). The clonotype was recovered from an adult in good health. The CDR3 nucleotides read TGTGCCAGCAGTCGGGACGGTAATCAGCCCCAGCATTTT. It specifies CASSRDGNQPQHF.